This TCR beta chain was identified in a study of HIV-infected patients and healthy controls. Study observations and caveats: Healthy controls shared more CDR3 sequences between individuals than HIV-infected patients did. HIV-infected repertoires had significantly higher mean Gini indices than controls, possibly reflecting oligoclonality. Significant mean usage differences between HIV-infected patients and controls involved eight alpha and eight beta V genes.

Reverse transcription used around 500 ng RNA and constant-region primers for alpha and beta. Alpha and beta chain libraries were made separately by chain-specific third strand synthesis with multiplexing indices. TCRdb fed the 5' RACE reads into MiXCR, producing one record per CDR3 protein. The sample comprises some 8,600 distinct CDR3 sequences, about 5.9% of which are singletons, and about 22% rests with the top ten. By sample fraction, this clonotype is medium-sized. The antigen is unknown. No cell fractionation was done, so the repertoire covers all unsorted peripheral blood T cells. People with immunomodulatory therapy, recent vaccination or treatment interruptions were not enrolled. The CDR3 is 16 amino acids. CDR1 is MNHEY and CDR2 is SVGEGT in the germline V gene. Trimming took off 6 bases at V and 1 base at J, with 18 bases between the two ends.

The rearrangement links TRBV6-2 or TRBV6-3 to TRBJ2-5, with D possibly matching TRBD1 (6 bases). The TCR was taken from an adult with HIV infection. Sequenced material: blood, taken before antiretroviral therapy. The CDR3 DNA reads TGTGCCAGCAGACAACTCACAGGGTACTCCCAAGAGACCCAGTACTTC. Its translation is CASRQLTGYSQETQYF.